Following are 20 T cell receptor beta chains from one sample sequenced in a study of tumor and adjacent non-tumor tissue in lung cancer (dated by TCRdb to the late 2010s). Libraries were prepared through multiplex PCR. The sequencing machine was an Illumina HiSeq 2500. Following protocols modified from ARM-PCR, the researchers constructed TCRbeta libraries through three rounds of nested PCR with primers (Table S4). TCRdb reworked the public reads: Q25 trimming with fastp, MiXCR clone assembly, productive beta chains retained. Each entry merges the rows of one CDR3 protein and shows their most common DNA and genes. This sample comprises approximately 120,000 distinct CDR3 sequences, roughly 80% of them detected only once. The ten largest clonotypes hold roughly 35% of the sample. RNA was extracted from bulk unsorted tissue and checked for quality with a NanoDrop ND-1000 and an Agilent 2100. The sequenced material came from lung tumor tissue. The receptors derive from a woman aged 55-70 years with non-small cell lung cancer.

A note on this clonotype: A read error may account for a junction end that differs from germline. The chain recombines TRBV11-1 with TRBJ2-2, with D possibly matching TRBD2 (5 bases). The CDR3 is 16 amino acids. The V gene's germline CDR1 is SGHAT and CDR2 FQDESV (reference sequence). The chain's CDR3 is CASSLAAYANTGEMFF. The CDR3 coding sequence is TGTGCCAGCAGCTTAGCCGCATACGCGAACACCGGGGAGATGTTTTTT.

This clonotype was found once. Here the CDR3 omits its conserved ending phenylalanine or tryptophan, so a read error is the likely source. V usage is TRBV7-9 and J usage is TRBJ1-2; the D gene is possibly TRBD1 (5 bases). The CDR3 is made up of 12 amino acids. Germline V gene data show CDR1 as SEHNR and CDR2 as FQNEAQ (reference sequence). This CDR3 is CTSSMGVDGYTL. The CDR3, as DNA: TGTACCAGCAGTATGGGGGTCGATGGCTACACCTTA.

With respect to this clonotype: The junction departs from the called germline gene at one end, perhaps through a read error. The V and J genes are TRBV11-2 and TRBJ1-5; D gene uncertain. CDR1 is SGHAT, CDR2 FQNNGV, per germline. The CDR3 extends over 15 amino acids. The CDR3 loop is CASSLTPTFWQPQHF. The CDR3 DNA sequence: TGCGCCAGCAGCTTAACCCCCACGTTTTGGCAGCCCCAGCATTTT. Full variable domain (outside the CDR3, taken from reference TRBV11-2 and TRBJ1-5): EAGVAQSPRYKIIEKRQSVAFWCNPISGHATLYWYQQILGQGPKLLIQFQNNGVVDDSQLPKDRFSAERLKGVDSTLKIQPAKLEDSAVYLCASSLTPTFWQPQHFGDGTRLSIL.

Comments on this clonotype: This could be a read error, since a much larger clone is one nucleotide away. This rearrangement joins TRBV4-1 to TRBJ2-3, with 11 positions matching TRBD2. The CDR3 spans 17 residues. Germline V lookup: CDR1 MGHRA, CDR2 YSYEKL. The CDR3 DNA is TGCGCCAGCAGCCAAAGTAGCGGGGGGGCCAGAAGGGATACGCGGTATTTT. This codes for CASSQSSGGARRDTRYF.

On this clonotype itself: It may be a read error: a sequence one base away is much more abundant. The CDR3 coding sequence is TGTGCCAGCAGCCAGGAGAATACTAGCGGGAGGGCGTGGGAGCAGTACTTC. Residues: CASSQENTSGRAWEQYF. The chain combines TRBV4-2 with TRBJ2-7; TRBD2 aligns across 13 bases. J was trimmed by 7 bases and V by 3 bases; bases with no gene match: 12. CDR3 length: 17 amino acids. Germline CDR1 and CDR2: LGHNA and YNFKEQ.

This clonotype was counted at least ten times. V gene TRBV4-2 combines with J gene TRBJ1-1, with D perhaps TRBD1 (5 bases). CDR1 is LGHNA and CDR2 is YNFKEQ in the germline V gene. CDR3 length equals 14 residues. V was pared by 0 bases and J by 2 bases, with 7 bases between. The CDR3 loop reads CASSQERGNTEAFF. In DNA form, the CDR3 reads TGTGCCAGCAGCCAAGAGAGGGGAAACACTGAAGCTTTCTTT.

Points on this clonotype: Since a much larger clone is just one base distant, this may be a read error. V is TRBV4-3 and J is TRBJ2-7; 11 positions agree with TRBD2. The germline V gene encodes CDR1 LGHNA and CDR2 YSLEER. The CDR3 has 19 residues. V gave up 0 bases and J gave up 3 bases; unmatched junction bases: 13. The CDR3 DNA is TGCGCCAGCAGCCAAGAGATGTCGCGGGGGACTAGCGGATACTACGAGCAGTACTTC. Translated: CASSQEMSRGTSGYYEQYF.

On this clonotype itself: Since the CDR3 does not end with the conserved phenylalanine or tryptophan, this likely comes from a read error. The CDR3 loop is CASSEALGDTEAFL. In DNA form, the CDR3 reads TGTGCCAGCAGTGAAGCGCTGGGGGACACTGAAGCTTTCTTA. This sequence joins TRBV6-1 and TRBJ1-1; TRBD1 is a possible D gene (5 bases). There are 14 residues in the CDR3. V was clipped by 0 bases and J by 3 bases, with 8 bases between them. Per germline, CDR1 MNHNS and CDR2 SASEGT.

With respect to this clonotype: A read error may produce the germline difference seen at one junction end. In DNA, the CDR3 is TGTGCCAGCAGTTCACAGGGACTGAACACTGAAACTTTCTTT. It is translated as CASSSQGLNTETFF. This sequence joins TRBV28 and TRBJ1-1, with TRBD1 as a possible D gene (6 bases). CDR1 and CDR2 (germline): MDHEN, SYDVKM. The CDR3 is made up of 14 amino acids. Complete variable domain (other parts from reference TRBV28 and TRBJ1-1): DVKVTQSSRYLVKRTGEKVFLECVQDMDHENMFWYRQDPGLGLRLIYFSYDVKMKEKGDIPEGYSVSREKKERFSLILESASTNQTSMYLCASSSQGLNTETFFGQGTRLTVV.

Remarks on this clonotype: This could be a read error, since a much larger clone is one nucleotide away. The rearrangement uses TRBV7-2 and TRBJ2-5; tentatively, D is TRBD2 (5 bases). The CDR3 sequence is 13 residues long. The germline gives CDR1 SGHTA, CDR2 FQGNSA. Between the trimmed V and J ends, which lost 5 bases and 7 bases, there was a span of 14 bases. In nucleotides, the CDR3 is TGTGCCAGCAGCACCACGGGGTTAGGGACCCAGTACTTC. As protein: CASSTTGLGTQYF.

On this clonotype itself: The conserved phenylalanine or tryptophan normally closing the CDR3 is absent here, so this likely arose from a read error. The V and J genes are TRBV10-1 and TRBJ2-3; TRBD2 matches 11 bases. In germline, CDR1 is WNHNN, CDR2 SYGVQD (reference sequence). The CDR3 spans 17 residues. CDR3 in amino acids: CARSDSASGRSGDTQYL. CDR3 sequence (DNA): TGCGCGAGGAGTGACTCCGCTAGCGGGAGGAGCGGGGATACGCAGTATCTT.

Turning to this clonotype: The germline gene is not matched at one end of the junction; a read error may be the cause. This rearrangement joins TRBV12-3 or TRBV12-4 to TRBJ1-5; 9 nucleotides align to TRBD1. This CDR3 spans 16 amino acids. The CDR3 bases are TGTGCAAGCAGTTTACAGGGGGCCGGTAGCAATCAGCCCCAGCATTTT. Translated, it gives CASSLQGAGSNQPQHF.

In the case of this clonotype: The junction and the germline gene differ at one end; a read error may be behind it. This chain uses TRBV20-1 with TRBJ1-1; possible D gene TRBD1, 5 bases. The germline V gene has CDR1 DFQATT and CDR2 SNEGSKA (reference sequence). The CDR3 consists of 15 residues. The CDR3 nucleotides are TGCAGTGCTAGAGAGGCGGGGCCCGGACAAACTGAAGCTATCTTT. Translated, it gives CSAREAGPGQTEAIF.

The gene calls are TRBV11-2 and TRBJ1-1, with unresolved D. CDR1 is SGHAT and CDR2 is FQNNGV in the germline V gene. This CDR3 spans 15 amino acids. The V end was cut by 0 bases, the J end by 6 bases, with 14 bases between. The CDR3 nucleotides are TGTGCCAGCAGCTTAGATTCGTCAACGTACGCTGAAGCTTTCTTT. The encoded protein is CASSLDSSTYAEAFF.

On this clonotype: An end of the junction differs from the germline gene, which may be a read error. This sequence joins TRBV11-2 and TRBJ2-7; D assignment may be TRBD1 or TRBD2 (5 bases each). The CDR3 has 14 amino acids. Germline V CDR1 and CDR2: SGHAT, FQNNGV. In nucleotides, the CDR3 is TGTGCTAGCAGCTTATCCACCGGGGCAGCCGGGCAGTACTTC. Residues: CASSLSTGAAGQYF.

To note about this clonotype: A much larger clone differs by one base, so this may be a read error. The genes are TRBV10-1 and TRBJ2-7; 9 nucleotides agree with TRBD1. Germline V gene data show CDR1 as WNHNN and CDR2 as SYGVQD (reference sequence). Trimming at V came to 8 bases and at J to 3 bases, leaving 2 bases not matched to a gene. The CDR3 has 12 amino acids. CDR3 sequence reads: CASRGQGYEQYF. CDR3 bases: TGCGCCAGCCGGGGACAGGGCTACGAGCAGTACTTC.

CDR3 sequence reads: CASGSQTGGDYEQYF. DNA for the CDR3: TGTGCAAGCGGTAGCCAGACAGGCGGAGACTACGAGCAGTACTTC. V usage is TRBV6-6 and J usage is TRBJ2-7; tentative D call: TRBD1 (6 bases). Germline lookup yields CDR1 MNHNY and CDR2 SVGAGI (reference sequence). CDR3 length equals 15 residues.

V is TRBV11-3 and J is TRBJ2-1; no reliable D call. Germline V gene sequence: CDR1 SGHNT, CDR2 YENEEA. V lost 9 bases and J lost 2, with 8 bases in between. The CDR3 length is 12 residues. The DNA for the CDR3 is TGTGCCAGTAGCCAGACCTACAATGAGCAGTTCTTC. This translates into CASSQTYNEQFF.

Note on this clonotype: With a much larger clone just one base away, this may be a read error. This chain links TRBV6-2 or TRBV6-3 with TRBJ2-1; D is perhaps TRBD1 (6 bases). Trimming shortened V by 7 bases and J by 10 bases, and 14 bases separated the two germline ends. In germline, CDR1 is MNHEY, CDR2 SVGEGT. This CDR3 spans 12 amino acids. The CDR3 protein is CASNHSGTEQFF. CDR3 nucleotides: TGTGCCAGCAATCACTCCGGGACAGAGCAGTTCTTC.

Notes on this clonotype: One junction end does not reproduce the germline sequence, and a read error may be involved. V and J are TRBV11-2 and TRBJ1-1; unclear D gene. The germline gives CDR1 SGHAT, CDR2 FQNNGV. The CDR3 covers 13 residues. Written as DNA, the CDR3 is TGTACCAGCAGCTTAGCCTGGGATTTTGAAGCTTTCTTT. Translating gives CTSSLAWDFEAFF. Full variable domain (rest looked up from reference TRBV11-2 and TRBJ1-1): EAGVAQSPRYKIIEKRQSVAFWCNPISGHATLYWYQQILGQGPKLLIQFQNNGVVDDSQLPKDRFSAERLKGVDSTLKIQPAKLEDSAVYLCTSSLAWDFEAFFGQGTRLTVV.